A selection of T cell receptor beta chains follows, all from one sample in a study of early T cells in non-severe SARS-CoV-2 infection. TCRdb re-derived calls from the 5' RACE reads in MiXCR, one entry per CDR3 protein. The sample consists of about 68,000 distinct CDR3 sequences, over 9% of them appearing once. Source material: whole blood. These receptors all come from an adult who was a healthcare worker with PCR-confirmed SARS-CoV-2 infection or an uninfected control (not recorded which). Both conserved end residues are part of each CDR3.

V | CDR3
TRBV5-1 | CASSAGPNNSPLHF
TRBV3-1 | CASSHSGSTDTQYF
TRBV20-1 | CSARDAPAYEQYF
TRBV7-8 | CASSSDRTMNTEAFF
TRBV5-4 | CASSPGPRTTDTQYF
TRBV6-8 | CASSYSGTADHPRNGYTF
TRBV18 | CASSLEWGNYGYTF
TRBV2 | CASSPQTQSQRASYEQYF
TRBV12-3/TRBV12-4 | CASSPTGGYYGYTF
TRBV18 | CASSRGNQPQHF
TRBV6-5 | CASSLRQTDPYEQFF
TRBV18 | CASSPNRLVNIQYF
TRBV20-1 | CSARHGLSEAFF
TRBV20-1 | CSASRPVSPLHF
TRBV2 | CAIFAALETQYF
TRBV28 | CASTRGRRQETQYF
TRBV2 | CASSEALQGAYEQYF
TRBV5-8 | CASSPGGVLQPYNEQFF
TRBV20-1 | CSALDGNTEAFF
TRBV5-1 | CASSLGGTYYEQYF
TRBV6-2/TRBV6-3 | CASSYSIAGAGANVLTF
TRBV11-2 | CASSTGQGSQYF
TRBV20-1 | CSARDPTGADTQYF
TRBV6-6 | CVSSQLAGSTDTQYF